This record looks at one T cell receptor beta chain sequence and its context. As yet, its antigen is unknown. These data belong to a study of graft-versus-host responses after intestinal transplantation. The wider study: Multivisceral, liver-intestinal, or isolated intestinal transplants were given to recipients. The whole recipient group had anti-thymocyte globulin induction followed by tacrolimus and steroids for around 3 years.

General study results and limits: Recipient bone marrow held GvH clones, some seen earlier in ileum or blood.

This table comes from immunoSEQ multiplex PCR, and its TCRdb copy is limited to in-frame clones, with some not included. The table lists some 130,000 clones, roughly 92% of them singletons. The source was unstimulated CD4+ T cells sorted from spleen or lymph node cells, collected before intestinal transplant. This TCR was recovered from a human donor who received an intestinal transplant.

Here the CDR3 reads CASTSTGGREKLFF. The DNA of the CDR3 is TGTGCCAGCACCTCGACAGGGGGCCGCGAAAAACTGTTTTTT. This chain links TRBV28 with TRBJ1-4, with TRBD1 identical over 10 bases. The germline gives CDR1 MDHEN, CDR2 SYDVKM. J lost 8 bases, V lost 7 bases, and 7 bases had no gene match. CDR3 length: 14 amino acids.